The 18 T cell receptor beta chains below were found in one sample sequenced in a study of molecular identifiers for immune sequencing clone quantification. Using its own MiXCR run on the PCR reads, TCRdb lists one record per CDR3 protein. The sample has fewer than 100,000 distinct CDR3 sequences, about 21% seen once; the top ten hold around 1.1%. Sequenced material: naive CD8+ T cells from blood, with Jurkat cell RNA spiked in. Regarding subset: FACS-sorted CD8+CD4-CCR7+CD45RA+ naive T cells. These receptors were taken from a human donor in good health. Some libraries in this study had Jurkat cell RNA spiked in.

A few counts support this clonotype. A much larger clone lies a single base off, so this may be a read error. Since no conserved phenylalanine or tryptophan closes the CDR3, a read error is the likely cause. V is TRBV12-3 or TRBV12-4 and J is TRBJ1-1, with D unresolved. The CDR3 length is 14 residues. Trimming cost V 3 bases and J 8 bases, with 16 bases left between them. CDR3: CASSFVRSASEAFS. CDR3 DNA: TGTGCCAGCAGTTTTGTTAGGTCGGCCTCGGAAGCTTTCTCT.

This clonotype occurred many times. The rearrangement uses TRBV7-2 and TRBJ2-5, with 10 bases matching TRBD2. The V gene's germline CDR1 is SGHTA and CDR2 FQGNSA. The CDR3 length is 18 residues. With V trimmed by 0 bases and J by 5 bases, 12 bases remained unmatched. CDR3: CASSLAGDLAGVSETQYF. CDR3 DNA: TGTGCCAGCAGCTTAGCCGGGGATCTAGCGGGAGTGTCGGAGACCCAGTACTTC.

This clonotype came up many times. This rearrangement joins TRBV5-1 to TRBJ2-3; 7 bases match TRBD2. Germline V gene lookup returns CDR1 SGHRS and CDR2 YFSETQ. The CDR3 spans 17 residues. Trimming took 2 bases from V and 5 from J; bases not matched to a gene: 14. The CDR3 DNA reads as TGCGCCAGCAGCTTTCGTGGAGCCAGCCCTAGCGGAGATACGCAGTATTTT. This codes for CASSFRGASPSGDTQYF.

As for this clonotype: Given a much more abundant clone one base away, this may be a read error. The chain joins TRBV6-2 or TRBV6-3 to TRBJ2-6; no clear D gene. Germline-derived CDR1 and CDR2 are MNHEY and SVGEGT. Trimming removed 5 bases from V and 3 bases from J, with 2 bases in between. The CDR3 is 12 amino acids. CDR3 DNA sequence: TGTGCCAGCAGTCTTGGGGCCAACGTCCTGACTTTC. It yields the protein CASSLGANVLTF.

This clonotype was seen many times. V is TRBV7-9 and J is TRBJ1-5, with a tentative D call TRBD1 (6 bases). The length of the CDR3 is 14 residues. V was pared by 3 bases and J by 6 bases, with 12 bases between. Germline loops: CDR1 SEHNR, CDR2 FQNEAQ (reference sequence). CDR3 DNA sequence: TGTGCCAGCAGCTTGGGGGGGGCTGGTCAGCCCCAGCATTTT. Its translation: CASSLGGAGQPQHF.

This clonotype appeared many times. The CDR3 sequence: CATSDPVRGSDEQYF. CDR3 nucleotides: TGTGCCACCAGTGATCCTGTGAGGGGCAGCGACGAGCAGTACTTC. The J gene is TRBJ2-7, the V gene TRBV24-1; the D call may be TRBD1 or TRBD2 (5 bases each). Between the trimmed V and J ends, which lost 3 bases and 5 bases, there was a span of 16 bases. CDR1 is KGHDR, CDR2 SFDVKD, per germline. The CDR3 runs 15 residues.

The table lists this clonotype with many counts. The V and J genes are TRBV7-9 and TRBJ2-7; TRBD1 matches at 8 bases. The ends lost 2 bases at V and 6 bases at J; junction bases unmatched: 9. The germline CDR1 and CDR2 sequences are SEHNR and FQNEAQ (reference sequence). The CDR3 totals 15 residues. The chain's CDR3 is CASSLLGQGPREQYF. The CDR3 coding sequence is TGTGCCAGCAGCTTACTAGGACAGGGCCCTCGCGAGCAGTACTTC.

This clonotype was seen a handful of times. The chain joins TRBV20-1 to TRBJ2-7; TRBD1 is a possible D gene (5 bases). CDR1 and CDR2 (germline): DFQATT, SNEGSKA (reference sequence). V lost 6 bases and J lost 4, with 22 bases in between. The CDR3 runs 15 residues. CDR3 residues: CSAPPGQGRKYEQYF. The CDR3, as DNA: TGCAGTGCCCCGCCAGGGCAGGGTCGTAAATACGAGCAGTACTTC.

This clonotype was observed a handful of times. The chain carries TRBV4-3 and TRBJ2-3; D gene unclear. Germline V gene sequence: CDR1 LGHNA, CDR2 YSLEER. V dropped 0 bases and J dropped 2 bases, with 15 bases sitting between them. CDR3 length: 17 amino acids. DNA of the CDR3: TGCGCCAGCAGCCAAGATCACGCGTCGTGGTCCACAGATACGCAGTATTTT. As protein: CASSQDHASWSTDTQYF.

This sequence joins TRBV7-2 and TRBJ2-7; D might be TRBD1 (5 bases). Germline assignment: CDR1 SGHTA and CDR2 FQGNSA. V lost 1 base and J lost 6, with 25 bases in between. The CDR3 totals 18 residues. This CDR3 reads CASSLVYRSTTTWVEQYF. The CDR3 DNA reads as TGTGCCAGCAGCTTAGTTTACAGGAGCACTACTACCTGGGTCGAGCAGTACTTC.

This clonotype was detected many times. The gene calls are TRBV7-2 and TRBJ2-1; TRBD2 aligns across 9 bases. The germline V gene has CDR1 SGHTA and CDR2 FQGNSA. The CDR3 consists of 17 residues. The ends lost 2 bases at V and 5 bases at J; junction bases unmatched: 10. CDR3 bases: TGTGCCAGCAGCTTATCTCCGGGACTAGCCGCTAACAATGAGCAGTTCTTC. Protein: CASSLSPGLAANNEQFF.

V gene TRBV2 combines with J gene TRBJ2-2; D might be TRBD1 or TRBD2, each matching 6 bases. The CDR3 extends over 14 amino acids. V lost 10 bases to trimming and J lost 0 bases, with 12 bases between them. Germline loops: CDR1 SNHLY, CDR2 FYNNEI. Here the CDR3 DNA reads TGTGCCATCCAGAGGGGGGCGAACACCGGGGAGCTGTTTTTT. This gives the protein CAIQRGANTGELFF.

CDR3 residues: CASSLATQETQETQYF. CDR3 bases: TGTGCCAGCAGCTTAGCTACACAGGAGACACAAGAGACCCAGTACTTC. The chain links TRBV7-6 to TRBJ2-5, with D possibly being TRBD1 (5 bases). In germline, CDR1 is SGHVS, CDR2 FNYEAQ. CDR3 length: 16 amino acids. Trimming cost V 0 bases and J 2 bases, with 13 bases left between them. The full variable domain, rest sourced from reference TRBV7-6 and TRBJ2-5, is GAGVSQSPRYKVTKRGQDVALRCDPISGHVSLYWYRQALGQGPEFLTYFNYEAQQDKSGLPNDRFSAERPEGSISTLTIQRTEQRDSAMYRCASSLATQETQETQYFGPGTRLLVL.

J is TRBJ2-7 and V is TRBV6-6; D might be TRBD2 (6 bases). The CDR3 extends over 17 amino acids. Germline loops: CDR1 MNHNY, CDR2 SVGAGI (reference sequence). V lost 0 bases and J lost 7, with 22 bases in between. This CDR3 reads CASSYSGGLGVNGEQYF. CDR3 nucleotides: TGTGCCAGCAGTTACTCGGGGGGTTTGGGGGTAAACGGGGAGCAGTACTTC.

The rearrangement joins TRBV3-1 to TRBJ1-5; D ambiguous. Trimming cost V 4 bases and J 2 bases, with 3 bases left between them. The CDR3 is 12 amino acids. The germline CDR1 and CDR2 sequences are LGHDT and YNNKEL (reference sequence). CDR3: CASSRGNQPQHF. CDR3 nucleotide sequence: TGTGCCAGCAGCCGAGGCAATCAGCCCCAGCATTTT.

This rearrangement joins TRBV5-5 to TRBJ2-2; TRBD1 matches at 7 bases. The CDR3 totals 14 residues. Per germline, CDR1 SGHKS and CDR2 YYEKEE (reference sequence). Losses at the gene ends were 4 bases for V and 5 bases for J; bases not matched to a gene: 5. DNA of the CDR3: TGTGCCAGCAGCCCCGGGACAGCAACCGGGGAGCTGTTTTTT. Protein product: CASSPGTATGELFF.

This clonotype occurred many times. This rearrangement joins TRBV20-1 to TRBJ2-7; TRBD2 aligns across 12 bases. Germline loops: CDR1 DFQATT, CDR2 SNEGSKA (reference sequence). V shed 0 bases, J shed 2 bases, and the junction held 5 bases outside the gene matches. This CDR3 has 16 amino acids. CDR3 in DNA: TGCAGTGCTAGAGATGATGGACTAGCGGGGCCCTACGAGCAGTACTTC. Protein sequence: CSARDDGLAGPYEQYF.

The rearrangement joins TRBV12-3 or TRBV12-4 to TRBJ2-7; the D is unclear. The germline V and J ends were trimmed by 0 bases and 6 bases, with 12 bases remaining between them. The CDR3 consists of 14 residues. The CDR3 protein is CASSLALRYSEQYF. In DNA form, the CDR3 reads TGTGCCAGCAGTTTAGCGCTCAGGTACTCCGAGCAGTACTTC.